Listed below are T cell receptor beta chains from one sample, sequenced in a study of CD8 T cells in Susac syndrome. TCRdb used MiXCR to reprocess the immunoSEQ multiplex PCR reads, holding one entry per CDR3 protein. This table holds some 100,000 distinct CDR3 sequences, nearly 97% found once. Sequenced: CD8+ T cells from PBMCs. Source of these receptors: a human donor with Susac syndrome. Each CDR3 is given with its conserved first and last residue. Each record gives: D gene, clone size, J gene, V gene, CDR3 DNA, CDR3 protein. D genes are given only for firm matches. Clone size appears in some rows only: once, few, many, or a class for an expanded clone.

>TRBD1|NA|TRBJ1-1|TRBV7-9
TGTGCCAGCAGCTTACCGACAGGGGGTGAGGGCACTGAAGCTTTCTTT
CASSLPTGGEGTEAFF
>NA|NA|TRBJ1-5|TRBV7-2
TGTGCCAGTCGGGTTGGGAGTAATCAGCCCCAGCATTTT
CASRVGSNQPQHF
>NA|NA|TRBJ2-1|TRBV20-1
TGCAGTGCTAGAGAGTACAATGAGCAGTTCTTC
CSAREYNEQFF
>NA|NA|TRBJ2-3|TRBV25-1
TGTGCCAGCAGTCCCCAAAGGCGACAGGGCACAGATACGCAGTATTTT
CASSPQRRQGTDTQYF
>NA|NA|TRBJ1-3|TRBV2
TGTGCCAGCAACCCACTACGAGGAGGAAACACCATATATTTT
CASNPLRGGNTIYF
>NA|NA|TRBJ2-2|TRBV29-1
TGCAGCGTTGAATGGGCCCTGAACACCGGGGAGCTGTTTTTT
CSVEWALNTGELFF
>NA|NA|TRBJ1-1|TRBV5-1
TGCGCCAGCAGCGGGGATCTGGACACTGAAGCTTTCTTT
CASSGDLDTEAFF
>NA|NA|TRBJ2-1|TRBV6-5
TGTGCCAGCAGTTACGGAGGGGGTAGCGATGAGCAGTTCTTC
CASSYGGGSDEQFF
>NA|NA|TRBJ2-7|TRBV3-1
TGTGCCAGCAGCCAAGACCTGGGCTACGAGCAGTACTTC
CASSQDLGYEQYF
>TRBD1|once|TRBJ2-5|TRBV29-1
TGCAGCGTTGAATCAGGGGGACCCGTGGGGACCCAGTACTTC
CSVESGGPVGTQYF
>TRBD1|once|TRBJ2-4|TRBV28
TGTGCCAGCACCCCCGGGACAGGGTTGCACATTCAGTACTTC
CASTPGTGLHIQYF
>TRBD1|once|TRBJ2-2|TRBV12-3/TRBV12-4
TGTGCCAGCAGTTTTCGAGACAGGGGGATTACCGGGGAGCTGTTTTTT
CASSFRDRGITGELFF
>NA|NA|TRBJ1-1|TRBV29-1
TGCAGCGACATCCCCGGTCCCTACACTGAAGCTTTCTTT
CSDIPGPYTEAFF
>NA|few|TRBJ2-1|TRBV6-2/TRBV6-3
TGTGCCAGCAGTTCCCCGGAGGAGTGGAATGAGCAGTTCTTC
CASSSPEEWNEQFF
>TRBD2|NA|TRBJ2-7|TRBV7-2
TGTGCCAGCAGCCTGGGACTAGGAGCCTACGAGCAGTACTTC
CASSLGLGAYEQYF
>TRBD2|few|TRBJ2-7|TRBV2
TGTGCCAGCATTTACGGCGGGAGTCCCGAGCAGTACTTC
CASIYGGSPEQYF
>NA|NA|TRBJ2-1|TRBV29-1
TGCAGCGCTCCCGGGACCGGCTGGAATGAGCAGTTCTTC
CSAPGTGWNEQFF
>NA|once|TRBJ2-7|TRBV4-1
TGCGCCAGCAGCCAAGATCCGGGGCGCGAGCAGTACTTC
CASSQDPGREQYF